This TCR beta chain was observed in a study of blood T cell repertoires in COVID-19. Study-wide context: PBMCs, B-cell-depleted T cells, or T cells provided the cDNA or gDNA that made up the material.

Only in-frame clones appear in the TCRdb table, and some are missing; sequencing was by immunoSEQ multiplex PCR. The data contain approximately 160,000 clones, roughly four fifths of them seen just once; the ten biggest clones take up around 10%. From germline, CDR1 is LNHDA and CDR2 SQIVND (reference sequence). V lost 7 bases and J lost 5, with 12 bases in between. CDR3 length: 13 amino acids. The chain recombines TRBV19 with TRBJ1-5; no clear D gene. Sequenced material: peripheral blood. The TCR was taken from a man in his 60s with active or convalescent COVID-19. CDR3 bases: TGTGCCAGTAACATGAACGCTTATCAGCCCCAGCATTTT. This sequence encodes CASNMNAYQPQHF.